The 17 T cell receptor beta chains below were found in one sample sequenced in a study of tumor-infiltrating lymphocytes in primary liver carcinoma. Total RNA (roughly 550 ng) served as template for TCR beta cDNA synthesis primed by a constant-region primer. The TCR beta library was amplified through three nested multiplex PCR rounds in a modified ARM-PCR procedure. The first two PCR rounds used TRBV1-TRBV30 primers with a Cbeta primer, around 10 cycles each. In TCRdb, the multiplex PCR reads were re-called with MiXCR into one record per CDR3 protein. The sample lists approximately 54,000 distinct CDR3 sequences, around 79% occurring once. Total RNA and DNA came together from roughly 20-30 mg of bulk tissue without cell sorting. The sample was liver tumor tissue from sampling region 2. Subset here: tumor region T2, inferior pole. These receptors came from a man between 40 and 49 years old with primary liver carcinoma and hepatitis B virus infection.

To note about this clonotype: Mismatch with germline at one junction end may stem from a read error. V and J are TRBV10-3 and TRBJ2-6; 10 bases map to TRBD1. The germline V gene encodes CDR1 ENHRY and CDR2 SYGVKD. CDR3 length: 16 residues. The DNA for the CDR3 is TGTGCCACGATAGGACAGGGGGTTAGAGGGGCCTACGTCCCGACTTTC. This codes for CATIGQGVRGAYVPTF.

This clonotype was seen a few times. The chain carries TRBV7-2 and TRBJ2-7, with D maybe TRBD1 (5 bases). This CDR3 has 14 residues. V dropped 3 bases and J dropped 2 bases, with 11 bases sitting between them. The germline V gene encodes CDR1 SGHTA and CDR2 FQGNSA. CDR3 bases: TGTGCCAGCAGCTTCGGGCAGGGTACCTACGAGCAGTACTTC. The encoded protein is CASSFGQGTYEQYF.

Concerning this clonotype: One end of the junction is discordant with germline, which a read error may explain. The CDR3 region is CVSSSGRGLTYEQYF. The CDR3 coding sequence is TGTGTCAGCAGCTCAGGCAGGGGGCTTACATACGAGCAGTACTTC. V is TRBV11-2 and J is TRBJ2-7, with 8 bases that match TRBD1. CDR1 SGHAT and CDR2 FQNNGV come from the germline V gene. The CDR3 is 15 amino acids.

As regards this clonotype: Likely a read error: the CDR3 ends without its conserved phenylalanine or tryptophan. CDR3 sequence (DNA): TGTGCCAGGAGCCTCGGTGGGACTCTACCCTACGAGCAGTACCTC. This sequence encodes CARSLGGTLPYEQYL. V gene TRBV11-2 combines with J gene TRBJ2-7, with TRBD2 as a possible D gene (6 bases). The length of the CDR3 is 15 residues. Trimming removed 9 bases from V and 2 bases from J, with 20 bases in between. The germline V gene encodes CDR1 SGHAT and CDR2 FQNNGV.

Turning to this clonotype: Because it lacks the conserved phenylalanine or tryptophan at the end, this CDR3 is likely a read error. The chain carries TRBV9 and TRBJ2-1; 13 bases match TRBD2. The CDR3 has 15 residues. Per germline, CDR1 SGDLS and CDR2 YYNGEE. The J segment lost 11 bases and the V segment lost 3 bases, leaving 8 bases of the junction unmatched. CDR3 in DNA: TGTGCCAGCAGCGATGGGGGACTAGCGGGACAGAAGCAGTTCCTC. This codes for CASSDGGLAGQKQFL.

The J gene is TRBJ1-1, the V gene TRBV2; D remains ambiguous. The V gene's germline CDR1 is SNHLY and CDR2 FYNNEI. V was pared by 1 base and J by 2 bases, with 5 bases between. The CDR3 loop spans 13 amino acids. The CDR3 DNA follows: TGTGCCAGCAGTGAAGTCGAAAACACTGAAGCTTTCTTT. This translates into CASSEVENTEAFF. Full variable domain (missing parts from reference TRBV2 and TRBJ1-1): EPEVTQTPSHQVTQMGQEVILRCVPISNHLYFYWYRQILGQKVEFLVSFYNNEISEKSEIFDDQFSVERPDGSNFTLKIRSTKLEDSAMYFCASSEVENTEAFFGQGTRLTVV.

This clonotype was picked up many times. The V call is TRBV5-1, the J call TRBJ2-7; no clear D. The CDR3 is made up of 15 amino acids. Germline V gene sequence: CDR1 SGHRS, CDR2 YFSETQ. V was cut by 1 base and J by 2 bases, with 13 bases left in between. The CDR3 reads CASSLSPDAAYEQYF. CDR3 nucleotide sequence: TGCGCCAGCAGCTTGTCACCTGACGCAGCCTACGAGCAGTACTTC.

This clonotype was observed at least ten times. The gene calls are TRBV11-3 and TRBJ2-7, with D possibly matching TRBD2 (5 bases). The CDR3 extends over 13 amino acids. With 1 base removed from V and 5 bases from J, the gap between germline ends came to 9 bases. Germline values: CDR1 SGHNT, CDR2 YENEEA. For the CDR3, the DNA is TGTGCCAGCAGCTTAGCCCTCGGGAACGAGCAGTACTTC. It translates to CASSLALGNEQYF.

About this clonotype itself: The junction and the germline gene differ at one end; a read error may be behind it. This sequence joins TRBV29-1 and TRBJ1-3; D is possibly TRBD1 (6 bases). The CDR3 covers 13 residues. CDR1 and CDR2 (germline): SQVTM, ANQGSEA. The CDR3 region is CSMTDSSGNTICF. As DNA, the CDR3 is TGCAGCATGACGGACAGCTCTGGAAACACCATATGTTTT.

The gene calls are TRBV20-1 and TRBJ1-2; TRBD1 might be the D (6 bases). This CDR3 is built from 14 residues. Trimming removed 2 bases from V and 1 base from J, with 11 bases in between. Germline CDR1 is DFQATT and CDR2 is SNEGSKA (reference sequence). The CDR3 sequence: CSARRQAFNYGYTF. CDR3 nucleotide sequence: TGCAGTGCTAGAAGACAGGCCTTTAACTATGGCTACACCTTC.

In the case of this clonotype: The CDR3 does not close with the conserved phenylalanine or tryptophan, likely indicating a read error. The J gene is TRBJ2-3, the V gene TRBV6-5; TRBD1 matches 8 bases. This CDR3 spans 14 amino acids. Germline V CDR1 and CDR2: MNHEY, SVGAGI. V shed 6 bases and J 2 bases; nucleotides not matched to a gene: 4. The CDR3 here is CASSRGQDTDTQYL. CDR3 bases: TGTGCCAGCAGCCGGGGACAGGACACAGATACGCAGTATCTT.

Only a few counts were recorded for this clonotype. The CDR3 coding sequence is TGTGCCAGCAGTCAAGGGCCAGGCGGGGGAGAGACCCAGTACTTC. This sequence encodes CASSQGPGGGETQYF. The rearrangement links TRBV6-6 to TRBJ2-5; 7 positions agree with TRBD2. The germline V gene encodes CDR1 MNHNY and CDR2 SVGAGI (reference sequence). Trimming removed 5 bases from V and 4 bases from J; junction bases left unmatched: 10. This CDR3 is 15 amino acids long.

In regard to this clonotype: This may come from a read error, since a much larger clone is one base off. The chain uses TRBV28 and TRBJ2-5; D is tentatively TRBD1 or TRBD2 (7 bases each). CDR1 is MDHEN and CDR2 is SYDVKM in the germline V gene. CDR3 size: 17 residues. The CDR3 DNA sequence: TGTGCCACCAGTTCATATGGGGAGGGGAGGGGGCGTAAGACCCAGTACTTC. This codes for CATSSYGEGRGRKTQYF.

As for this clonotype: Just one base apart from a much larger clone, this may be a read error. The CDR3 loop reads CATASRGTATYSYQPQHF. The DNA for the CDR3 is TGTGCCACCGCATCTAGAGGGACCGCGACGTATAGCTATCAGCCCCAGCATTTT. The chain employs TRBV15 and TRBJ1-5; TRBD1 might be the D (5 bases). Germline CDR1 is LNHNV and CDR2 is YYDKDF (reference sequence). This CDR3 region has 18 residues.

Comment on this clonotype: The CDR3 does not end in the conserved phenylalanine or tryptophan, so this is likely a read error. It is unclear where the CDR3 begins or ends on the DNA, so no DNA is shown, and the CDR3 is as TCRdb lists it. The chain is built from TRBV11-3 and TRBJ2-7; the DNA was not used to check the table's D call, TRBD1. The CDR3 extends over 15 residues, inclusive of both ends. Per germline, CDR1 SGHNT and CDR2 YENEEA. The CDR3 region is CASCLGQGIIGEQYL.

About this clonotype itself: One end of the junction varies from germline; a read error may be responsible. The CDR3 protein is CASRIGGLNTGELFF. As DNA, the CDR3 is TGTGCCAGCAGAATAGGGGGCCTGAACACCGGGGAGCTGTTTTTC. The chain links TRBV11-1 to TRBJ2-2; 7 bases line up with TRBD1. CDR1 SGHAT and CDR2 FQDESV come from the germline V gene (reference sequence). This CDR3 region has 15 residues.

J is TRBJ1-2 and V is TRBV6-6, with a possible D match to TRBD1 (5 bases). This CDR3 is built from 19 residues. Germline CDR1 and CDR2: MNHNY and SVGAGI (reference sequence). Trimming removed 8 bases from V and 13 bases from J, with 41 bases in between. This chain's CDR3 is CASFSSRWDSGFDYYGFTF. The CDR3 DNA follows: TGTGCCAGCTTCTCCTCGCGGTGGGACTCCGGCTTCGATTACTATGGATTCACCTTC.